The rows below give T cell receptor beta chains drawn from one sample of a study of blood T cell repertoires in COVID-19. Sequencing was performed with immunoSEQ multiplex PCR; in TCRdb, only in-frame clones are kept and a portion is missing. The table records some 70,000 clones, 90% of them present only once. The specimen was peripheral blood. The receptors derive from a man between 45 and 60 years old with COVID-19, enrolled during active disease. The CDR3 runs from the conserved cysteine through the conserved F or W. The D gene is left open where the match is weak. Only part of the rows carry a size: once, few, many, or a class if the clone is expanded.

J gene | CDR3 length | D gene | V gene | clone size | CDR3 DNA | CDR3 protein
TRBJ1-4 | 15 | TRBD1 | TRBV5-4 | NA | TGTGCCAGCAGCTTGTTCAGGGGGGAAAATGAAAAACTGTTTTTT | CASSLFRGENEKLFF
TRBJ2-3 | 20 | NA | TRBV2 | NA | TGTGCCAGCAGTGAACCACGCGCCGGGAGCTCGACTGGAGGCACAGGTACGCAGTATTTT | CASSEPRAGSSTGGTGTQYF
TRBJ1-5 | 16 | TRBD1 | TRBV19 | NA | TGTGCCAGTAGTATAGATTCAGGGGGCTTCAATCAGCCCCAGCATTTT | CASSIDSGGFNQPQHF
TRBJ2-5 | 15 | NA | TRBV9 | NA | TGTGCCAGCAGCGTCGTTGCGGAGTCCTGGGAGACCCAGTACTTC | CASSVVAESWETQYF
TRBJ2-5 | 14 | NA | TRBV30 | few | TGTGCCTGGAGGACAGTTAACAGCCAAGAGACCCAGTACTTC | CAWRTVNSQETQYF
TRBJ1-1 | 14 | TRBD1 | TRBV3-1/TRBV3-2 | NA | TGTGCCAGCAGCTCTTTGGACAGGGCTCTTGAAGCTTTCTTT | CASSSLDRALEAFF
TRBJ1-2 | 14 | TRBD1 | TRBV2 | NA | TGTGCCAGCAGTGAAAGGACAGGGAACTATGGCTACACCTTC | CASSERTGNYGYTF
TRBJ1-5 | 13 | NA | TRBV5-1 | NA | TGCGCCAGCAGAGAGGGGGAGAATCAGCCCCAGCATTTT | CASREGENQPQHF
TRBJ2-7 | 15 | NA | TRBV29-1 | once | TGCAGCGCCCGCCTTATCGGACAGAGCTCCTACGAGCAGTACTTC | CSARLIGQSSYEQYF
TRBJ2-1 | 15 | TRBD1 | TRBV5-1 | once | TGCGCCAGCAGCTTGAGAACAGGGGATAACAATGAGCAGTTCTTC | CASSLRTGDNNEQFF
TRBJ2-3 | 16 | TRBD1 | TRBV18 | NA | TGTGCCAGCTCAGCGACAGGGCTTTCTAGCACAGATACGCAGTATTTT | CASSATGLSSTDTQYF
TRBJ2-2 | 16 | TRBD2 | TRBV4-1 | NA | TGCGCCAGCAGCCGTTTTGCGGGAGAGGTCACCGGGGAGCTGTTTTTT | CASSRFAGEVTGELFF
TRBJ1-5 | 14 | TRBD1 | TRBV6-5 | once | TGTGCCAGCAGTACCGGACAGGGCAATCAGCCCCAGCATTTT | CASSTGQGNQPQHF
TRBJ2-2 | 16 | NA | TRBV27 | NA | TGTGCCAGCAGTCCTCCGGGACACTCGAACACCGGGGAGCTGTTTTTT | CASSPPGHSNTGELFF
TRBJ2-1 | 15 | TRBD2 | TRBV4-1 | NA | TGCGCCAGCAGCCAAGAATGGGCTAGCGGGAATGAGCAGTTCTTC | CASSQEWASGNEQFF
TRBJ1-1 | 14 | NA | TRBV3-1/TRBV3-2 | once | TGTGCCAGCAGCTATGACAGGAGGAACACTGAAGCTTTCTTT | CASSYDRRNTEAFF
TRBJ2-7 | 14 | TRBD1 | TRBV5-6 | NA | TGTGCCAGCAGCCCCGGGACAGGAGCCTACGAGCAGTACTTC | CASSPGTGAYEQYF
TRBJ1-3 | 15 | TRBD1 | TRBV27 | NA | TGTGCCAGCAGTTTGACAGGGCCGTTTGGAAACACCATATATTTT | CASSLTGPFGNTIYF
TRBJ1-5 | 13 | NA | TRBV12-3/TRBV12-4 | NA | TGTGCCAGCAGTTTATCGGCGGGCCAGCCCCAGCATTTT | CASSLSAGQPQHF
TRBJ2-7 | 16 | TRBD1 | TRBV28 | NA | TGTGCCAGCAGTTCCCTCACCCCTGGACAGGGTTACGAGCAGTACTTC | CASSSLTPGQGYEQYF
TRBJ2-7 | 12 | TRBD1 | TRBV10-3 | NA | TGTGCCACCGTCGACAGGGACTACGAGCAGTACTTC | CATVDRDYEQYF
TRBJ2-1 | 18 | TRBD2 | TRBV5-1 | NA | TGCGCCAGCAGTCCCGGGACTAGCGGGAGGGGGGGATACAATGAGCAGTTCTTC | CASSPGTSGRGGYNEQFF
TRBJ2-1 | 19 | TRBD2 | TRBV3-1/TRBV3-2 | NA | TGTGCCAGCAGCCGAAATACCGATCTTAGCGGGAGGGGTTTGAATGAGCAGTTCTTC | CASSRNTDLSGRGLNEQFF
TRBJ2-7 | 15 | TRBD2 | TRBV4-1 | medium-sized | TGCGCCAGCAGCCCGGGACTAGCGGGAGAGAACGAGCAGTACTTC | CASSPGLAGENEQYF
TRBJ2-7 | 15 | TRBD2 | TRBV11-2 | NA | TGTGCCAGCAGCTTAGTGAGCGGGAACTCCTACGAGCAGTACTTC | CASSLVSGNSYEQYF
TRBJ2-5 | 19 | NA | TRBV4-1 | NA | TGCGCCAGCAGCCAAACATCAGGGGCAGGGTCCTCCAAGGGGGAGACCCAGTACTTC | CASSQTSGAGSSKGETQYF
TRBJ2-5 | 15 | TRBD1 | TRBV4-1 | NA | TGCGCCAGCAGCCAAGGAGACAGGGATAGAGAGACCCAGTACTTC | CASSQGDRDRETQYF
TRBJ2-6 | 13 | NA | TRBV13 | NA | TGTGCCAGCAGCCGGTCTGGGGCCAACGTCCTGACTTTC | CASSRSGANVLTF
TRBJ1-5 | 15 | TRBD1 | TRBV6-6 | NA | TGTGCCAGCACCTTCACAGGGGTTAGCAATCAGCCCCAGCATTTT | CASTFTGVSNQPQHF
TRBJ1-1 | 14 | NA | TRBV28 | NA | TGTGCCAGCAGTGTATCTCAAGCCCCGGGTGAAGCTTTCTTT | CASSVSQAPGEAFF
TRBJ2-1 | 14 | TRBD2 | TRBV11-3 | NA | TGTGCCAGCAGCTTATCCGGGACTAGCAATGAGCAGTTCTTC | CASSLSGTSNEQFF
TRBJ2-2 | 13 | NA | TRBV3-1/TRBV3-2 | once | TGTGCCAGCAGCCACTTCGTCCCCGGGGAGCTGTTTTTT | CASSHFVPGELFF
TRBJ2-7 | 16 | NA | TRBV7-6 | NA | TGTGCCAGCAGCTTAGATGGTAGTCATCTATCCTACGAGCAGTACTTC | CASSLDGSHLSYEQYF
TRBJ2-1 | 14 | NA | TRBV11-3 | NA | TGTGCCAGCAGCTGGACTGGGGCCTACAATGAGCAGTTCTTC | CASSWTGAYNEQFF
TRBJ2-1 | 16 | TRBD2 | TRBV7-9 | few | TGTGCCAGCAGCCAACTACCGAGCGGGAGGCGGGGGGAGCAGTTCTTC | CASSQLPSGRRGEQFF
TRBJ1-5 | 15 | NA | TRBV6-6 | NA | TGTGCCAGCAGTTCTAACGGTTATAGCAATCAGCCCCAGCATTTT | CASSSNGYSNQPQHF
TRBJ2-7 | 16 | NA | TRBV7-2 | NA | TGTGCCAGCAGCTTAGCCCCGTCTGGGAGCGCCTACGAGCAGTACTTC | CASSLAPSGSAYEQYF
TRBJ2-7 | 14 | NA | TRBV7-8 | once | TGTGCCAGCAGCTTCGCGGGAAATCCGGGCGAGCAGTACTTC | CASSFAGNPGEQYF
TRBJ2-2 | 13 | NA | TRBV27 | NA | TGTGCCAGCAGTTTCGGGTACACCGGGGAGCTGTTTTTT | CASSFGYTGELFF
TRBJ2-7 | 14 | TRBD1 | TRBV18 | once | TGTGCCAGCTCACCCCAGGGGGTGAAGTACGAGCAGTACTTC | CASSPQGVKYEQYF
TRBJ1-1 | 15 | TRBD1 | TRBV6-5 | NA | TGTGCCAGCACTCTTCGGACAGGCTTGAACACTGAAGCTTTCTTT | CASTLRTGLNTEAFF
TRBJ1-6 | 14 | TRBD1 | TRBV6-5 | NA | TGTGCCAGCAGCAGACAGGGGGGAAATTCACCCCTCCACTTT | CASSRQGGNSPLHF
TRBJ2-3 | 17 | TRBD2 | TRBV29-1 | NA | TGCAGCGCCGTACCCTCCTTCACTAGCGGGATAGCAGATACGCAGTATTTT | CSAVPSFTSGIADTQYF
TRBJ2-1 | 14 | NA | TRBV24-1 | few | TGTGCCACCAGTGGCACAGGAAGGGGCAATGAGCAGTTCTTC | CATSGTGRGNEQFF